The clone carrying this TCR beta chain was counted a single time. This sample stems from a study of long-term antiretroviral therapy in people with HIV. Study-level background: Collection dates of the earliest samples fall about a decade before the 2015 immediate-ART recommendation.

An immunoSEQ assay, version v3.0, was performed at survey level. Profiled with immunoSEQ multiplex PCR; TCRdb holds only in-frame clones, not every one. Altogether under 25,000 clones are present, more than 80% being singletons, with the ten largest covering 9.2%. CDR1 DFQATT and CDR2 SNEGSKA come from the germline V gene (reference sequence). The CDR3 runs 11 residues. The V and J ends lost 4 bases and 6 bases respectively, with 7 bases between them. The receptor was isolated from a woman aged 40 to 49 with HIV. Sequenced material: unsorted PBMCs, taken 7.6 years after starting antiretroviral therapy. This chain connects TRBV20-1 to TRBJ2-1; D gene unclear. The CDR3 sequence: CSATRINEQFF. The CDR3 DNA reads TGCAGTGCTACTCGGATCAATGAGCAGTTCTTC.